This T cell receptor beta chain came from a study of OX40 agonist ivuxolimab in advanced cancers. Study-wide background: Melanoma, hepatocellular carcinoma, head and neck or renal cell cancer occurred in dose-escalation patients. Findings and caveats of the study: The authors also found low normalized T-cell clonal expansion in some nonresponders. Clonal expansion was seen in CD4+ and CD8+ blood T cells by week 6 at 0.1 to 3.0 mg/kg.

On this clone: Antigen: not known.

It was autoimmune disease history or systemic immunosuppression that excluded patients. Generated by immunoSEQ multiplex PCR, the TCRdb table keeps only in-frame clones and is missing some. Of about 13,000 clones listed, over 75% were seen once; the top ten hold about 25%. The CDR3 is 18 amino acids. CDR1 is SGHTA and CDR2 is FQGNSA in the germline V gene. The chain employs TRBV7-2 and TRBJ2-5, with 13 bases fitting TRBD2. The J call is in doubt because the DNA end fits TRBJ2-7 better. Sequenced here: CD4+ or CD8+ T cells sorted from blood, sampled in a trial of the OX40 agonist ivuxolimab. The receptor's source is an adult with an advanced solid tumor such as melanoma, head and neck, liver or kidney cancer. CDR3 protein: CASSAHSGTSGKSYEQYF. The CDR3 DNA reads as TGTGCCAGCAGCGCGCACTCCGGGACTAGCGGGAAGTCCTACGAGCAGTACTTC.